This TCR beta chain was sequenced during a study of cytomegalovirus exposure and HLA in healthy donors (dated by TCRdb to about 2017). Regarding the research as a whole: In an earlier analysis of some 610 of the donors, around 300 Gb of sequence data and 90 million to 120 million unique TCR beta sequences from about 179 million T cells were reported. Typing coverage differed by locus: A, B, C, DRB1 and DQB1 were typed in about 620-640 donors, DQA1 in 522, DPA1 in some 610, and DPB1 in approximately 450. A separate validation cohort of approximately 130 different subjects was used in addition to the roughly 670-subject first cohort. To decide whether each TCR beta V gene segment behaved as functional or pseudogenic, an earlier analysis of over 500 of the donors relied on high-throughput TCR beta sequencing. A later genetic analysis took genome-wide SNP genotypes for about 65% of the 666 donors and used that subset as a discovery cohort. The study was designed to test whether signatures of past pathogen exposure could be identified by cataloging public T cell receptors. Because of strong linkage in the cohort, a few DR-DQ haplotypes were treated as single units for association and clustering. The later analysis used no new phenotypic data to find candidate immune exposures, relying instead on TCR beta sequences and their occurrence across donors. To study patterns of TCR occurrence, a later analysis re-analyzed previously published TCR beta repertoires from 666 donors and added high-resolution HLA genotyping. Among a few hundred genotyped donors of the cohort, an average of around 240,000 unique TCR beta nucleotide sequences were sequenced per donor, roughly 20% of them non-productive. To predict cytomegalovirus infection status, the study brought together high-throughput TCR immunosequencing, statistical association of individual TCRs with disease status, and machine learning. Using immunosequencing, the study profiled T cell repertoires from fewer than 850 subjects and related those repertoires to cytomegalovirus serostatus. An early release covering 550 to 700 HLA-typed donors comprised approximately 300 gigabases of sequencing data and some 79 million unique TCR sequences. HLA typing included class I and class II loci at four-digit resolution. Every repertoire in the discovery cohort had been generated on one and the same sequencing platform. Of the 350 to 400 genotyped donors, 65% to 90% fell in the genetic ancestry cluster associated with self-reported Caucasian donors. Donor age, sex, ethnicity and CMV serostatus were compiled together with the repertoire data.

Study-level results and caveats: A further reported finding was that TCR beta sequences accurately predicted the HLA-A and HLA-B alleles for most subjects in the first cohort. Some IMGT-functional V segments, including TRBV6-2 and TRBV6-3, could not be distinguished by the 87-base-pair reads and were therefore excluded. A later analysis associated some 17,000 TCR beta sequences with specific HLA alleles at a false discovery rate of 0.05. Linkage disequilibrium might explain the correlated functional status among segregating V segments, but an unknown experimental factor could not be ruled out. According to a later analysis, most CMV-associated TCR beta chains appeared to be HLA-restricted, and the HLA associations seemed to be driven largely by CMV exposure. Only TCR beta chains were sequenced in this cohort, and the absence of alpha or paired-chain data limited detectable features. According to a later genetic analysis, donors in an Asian-associated ancestry cluster had fewer N-insertions in productive TCRs than the approximately 670-donor mean. A total of about 150 TCR beta chains were listed by the study as associated with cytomegalovirus. Because HLA typing was missing for some donors at each locus, association tests included only the typed subset. While some public TCRs were present in many individuals, most TCR sequences turned up only very rarely across donors. V-gene and J-gene trimming of TCR beta chains was associated with a missense DCLRE1C variant in a later genetic analysis, and the association was replicated in an independent cohort. In an earlier analysis of 587 of the donors, most TCR beta V segments were observed in productive rearrangements about 87% or about 30% of the time, broadly matching IMGT annotations. The authors suggested that the approach could potentially be generalized to other disease states and immunological phenotypes. The classifier was reported to diagnose cytomegalovirus status with high specificity and sensitivity in both the original cohort and the validation cohort. In a later analysis, several top co-occurrence clusters were reported to appear linked to parvovirus B19, influenza, CMV and Epstein-Barr virus. Presence/absence analyses assumed roughly uniform sequencing depth across donors, an assumption that may not hold. A later analysis found that TCR association rates varied across HLA loci, with DRB1 alleles showing the most associated TCRs and HLA-C alleles the fewest. For the cohort, immune exposure information was limited to CMV serostatus. The sequencing pipeline was judged likely to have produced a cluster of highly shared sequence variants as a technical artifact. Compared with equally common non-associated chains, HLA-associated TCR beta chains in a later analysis were more clonally expanded and had lower generation probabilities. In vitro tests confirmed that a few of the cytomegalovirus-associated TCR beta chains recognize cytomegalovirus antigens. Strong co-occurrence of HLA alleles, especially DR and DQ, made assigning TCR associations to individual alleles difficult. Roughly 17 rarely observed V segments, including chromosome 9 orphons, were excluded from the earlier analysis of a few hundred of the donors because counts were too low.

Counted from cysteine to phenylalanine, this CDR3 has 15 amino acids. Solely the CDR3 DNA is kept, with 45 bases framed from the first base. CDR1 SGDLS and CDR2 YYNGEE were looked up in the germline V gene. The junction carries 13 bases between V and J, which are trimmed by 3 bases and 2 bases respectively. The library was made by the immunoSEQ multiplex PCR assay. A mixture of 60 forward primers for TCR Vbeta segments and 13 reverse primers for TCR Jbeta segments was used in the multiplex PCR. A multiplex PCR assay on genomic DNA amplified the CDR3 region of rearranged TCR beta genes. On the Illumina HiSeq System, the amplified TCR beta libraries were sequenced as 87-base-pair reads. The study's processing was this. Across the 500 to 850 repertoires, a later analysis counted 60 million to 90 million unique TCR beta chains, roughly 11 million of which were shared by at least two donors. Raw reads were error-corrected and collapsed into unique sequences by a nearest-neighbor algorithm in which closely related sequences were merged to remove PCR and sequencing errors. V, D and J gene segments were assigned by aligning CDR3 sequences to IMGT reference sequences. For a sequence to be retained, at least a six-nucleotide match to both a V gene segment and a J gene segment was required. A rearrangement was called productive if the CDR3 had no stop codons and remained in frame with V and J, and every other rearrangement was called non-productive. Following IMGT convention, CDR3 was defined as the stretch from the second conserved V-encoded cysteine up to the conserved J-encoded phenylalanine. The earlier analysis of approximately 500 of the donors excluded sequences that lacked an unambiguous match to a single V gene segment. In an earlier analysis of several hundred of the donors, V segments were called functional above 56.7% productive rearrangements and were called segregating when the between-donor standard deviation exceeded 5%. A statistical classification framework was built for diagnosing cytomegalovirus status from the catalog of TCR beta chain sequences. In a later analysis, TCR nucleotide sequences were compared against IMGT/GENE-DB human TR gene sequences so that V and J genes could be assigned. Using the TCRdist pipeline, a later analysis assigned CDR3 sequences along with most-parsimonious VDJ recombination scenarios. In a later analysis, every TCR beta chain was defined by the combination of its CDR3 amino acid sequence and its V-gene family, and reads without a unique V-gene family were dropped. A later analysis removed over 500 highly shared, low-generation-probability nucleotide sequences to deal with suspected cross-contamination and a sequencing artifact. In a later analysis, a clonal expansion index for each public chain was calculated from normalized within-repertoire ranks of inferred template counts. A later analysis computed generation probabilities with a VDJ recombination model fitted to out-of-frame rearrangements, and checked the results against IGoR. In a later analysis, TCR-TCR, TCR-HLA and TCR-CMV co-occurrence was scored with hypergeometric tests, and a repertoire-size bias correction was applied to TCR pairs. False discovery rates were estimated in a later analysis by permuting HLA or CMV assignments 20 times. A later analysis grouped co-occurring TCRs with DBSCAN, adding TCRdist sequence similarity when clustering within HLA-allele-positive subsets. Repertoires with fewer than 30,000 or more than 120,000 public chains, plus five repertoires with anomalous nucleotide sharing, were excluded from co-occurrence clustering. The table was pulled from immuneACCESS by TCRdb, which kept in-frame rearrangements only. Such tables lose some clones; where checked, under half of the loss comes from unresolved V genes, and the rest has no known cause. V and J calls and clone size are as listed in that table; D and trimming were resolved from the DNA. The sample records under 200,000 clones, around 75% of which are singletons. Approximately 6% of the sample rests with the top ten.

The cohort comprised 666 healthy bone marrow donors. At the time of sampling, every cohort member was nominally healthy, though immune exposures that went unrecorded were likely present. The donor was CMV seropositive and was included in the group of 250 to 350 seropositive cohort members. A peripheral blood sample was provided by each donor, and peripheral blood mononuclear cells were used for TCR beta sequencing. Genomic DNA was extracted from the blood cell samples with the Qiagen DNeasy Blood Extraction Kit. For this clone: Its target antigen remains unknown. There are no base qualities to consult, and no much larger clone falls within one base.

This clonotype was obtained from a woman aged 25 to 45 in good health and CMV-seropositive. Sample: PBMCs. The chain is encoded by TRBV9 joined to TRBJ2-3, with no confidently assigned D gene. Read as DNA, the sequence is TGTGCCAGCAGCGCTTCCACCCTAAACACAGATACGCAGTATTTT. This is translated as CASSASTLNTDTQYF.